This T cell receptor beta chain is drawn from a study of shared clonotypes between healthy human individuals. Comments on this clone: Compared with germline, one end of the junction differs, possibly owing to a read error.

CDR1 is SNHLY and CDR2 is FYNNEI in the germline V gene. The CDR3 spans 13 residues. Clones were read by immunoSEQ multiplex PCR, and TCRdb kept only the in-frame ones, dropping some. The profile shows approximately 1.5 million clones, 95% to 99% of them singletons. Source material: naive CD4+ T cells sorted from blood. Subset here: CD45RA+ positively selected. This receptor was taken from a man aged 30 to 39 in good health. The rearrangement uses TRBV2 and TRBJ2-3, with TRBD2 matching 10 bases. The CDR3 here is CASRKSGRDTQCF. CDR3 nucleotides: TGTGCCAGCAGGAAAAGCGGGAGGGATACGCAGTGTTTT. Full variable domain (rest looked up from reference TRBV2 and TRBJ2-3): EPEVTQTPSHQVTQMGQEVILRCVPISNHLYFYWYRQILGQKVEFLVSFYNNEISEKSEIFDDQFSVERPDGSNFTLKIRSTKLEDSAMYFCASRKSGRDTQCFGPGTRLTVL.